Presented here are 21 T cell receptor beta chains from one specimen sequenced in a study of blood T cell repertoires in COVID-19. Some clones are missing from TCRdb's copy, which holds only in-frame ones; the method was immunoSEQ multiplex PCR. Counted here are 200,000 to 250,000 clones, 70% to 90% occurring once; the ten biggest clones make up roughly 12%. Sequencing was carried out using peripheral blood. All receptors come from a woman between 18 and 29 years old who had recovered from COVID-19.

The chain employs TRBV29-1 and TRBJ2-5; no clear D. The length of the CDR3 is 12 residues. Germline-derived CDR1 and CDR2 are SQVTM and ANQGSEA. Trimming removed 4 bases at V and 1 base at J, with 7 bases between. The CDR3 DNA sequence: TGCAGCGTTGGACTTTTCCAAGAGACCCAGTACTTC. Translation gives CSVGLFQETQYF.

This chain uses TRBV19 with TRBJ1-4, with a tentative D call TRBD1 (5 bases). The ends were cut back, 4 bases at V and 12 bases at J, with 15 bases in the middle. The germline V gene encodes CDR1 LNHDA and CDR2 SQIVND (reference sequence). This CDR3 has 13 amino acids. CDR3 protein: CASSRRDPGELFF. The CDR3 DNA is TGTGCCAGTAGTAGGCGGGACCCCGGAGAACTGTTTTTT.

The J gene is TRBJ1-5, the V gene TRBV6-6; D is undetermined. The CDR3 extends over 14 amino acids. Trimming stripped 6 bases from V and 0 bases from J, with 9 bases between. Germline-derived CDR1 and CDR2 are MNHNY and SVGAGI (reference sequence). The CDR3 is CASSNSNSNQPQHF. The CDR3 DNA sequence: TGTGCCAGCAGCAACAGCAATAGCAATCAGCCCCAGCATTTT.

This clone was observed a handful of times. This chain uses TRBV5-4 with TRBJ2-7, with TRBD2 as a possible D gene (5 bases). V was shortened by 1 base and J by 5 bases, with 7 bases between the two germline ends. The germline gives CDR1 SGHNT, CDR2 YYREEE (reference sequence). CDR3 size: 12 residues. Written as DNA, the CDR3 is TGTGCCAGCAGCTTGTACGGGAACGAGCAGTACTTC. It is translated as CASSLYGNEQYF.

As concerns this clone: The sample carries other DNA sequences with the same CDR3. Written as DNA, the CDR3 is TGCAGTGCTAGACGGGATGGCTACACCTTC. The encoded protein is CSARRDGYTF. This rearrangement joins TRBV20-1 to TRBJ1-2, with D uncertain. Trimming removed 2 bases at V and 6 bases at J, with 4 bases between. The germline gives CDR1 DFQATT, CDR2 SNEGSKA (reference sequence). The CDR3 consists of 10 residues.

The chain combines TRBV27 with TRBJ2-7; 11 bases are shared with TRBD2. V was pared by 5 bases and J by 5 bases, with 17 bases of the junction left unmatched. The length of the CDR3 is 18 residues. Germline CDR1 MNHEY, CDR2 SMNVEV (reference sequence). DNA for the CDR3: TGTGCCAGCAGTACAAAGCCTCCAACACTAGCGGGAGCGGACGAGCAGTACTTC. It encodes CASSTKPPTLAGADEQYF.

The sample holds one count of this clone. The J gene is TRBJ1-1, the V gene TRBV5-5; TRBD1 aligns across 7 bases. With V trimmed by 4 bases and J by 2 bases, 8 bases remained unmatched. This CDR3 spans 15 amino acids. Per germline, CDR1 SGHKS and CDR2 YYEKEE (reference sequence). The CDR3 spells CASSRTGARNTEAFF. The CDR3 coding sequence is TGTGCCAGCAGCCGGACAGGAGCCAGAAACACTGAAGCTTTCTTT.

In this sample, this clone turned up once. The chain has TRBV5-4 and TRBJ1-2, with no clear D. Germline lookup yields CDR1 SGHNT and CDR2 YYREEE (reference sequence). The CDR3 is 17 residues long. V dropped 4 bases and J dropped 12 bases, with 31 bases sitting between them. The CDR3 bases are TGTGCCAGCAGCAGTGCTACTACCACATTACTCCCCGTCCCGCACACCTTC. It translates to CASSSATTTLLPVPHTF.

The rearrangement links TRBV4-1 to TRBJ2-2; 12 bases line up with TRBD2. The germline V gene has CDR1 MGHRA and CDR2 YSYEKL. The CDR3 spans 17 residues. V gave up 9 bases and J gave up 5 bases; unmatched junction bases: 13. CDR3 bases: TGCGCCAGTCACGGGGGACTAGCGGGTTTCAGGACCGGGGAGCTGTTTTTT. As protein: CASHGGLAGFRTGELFF.

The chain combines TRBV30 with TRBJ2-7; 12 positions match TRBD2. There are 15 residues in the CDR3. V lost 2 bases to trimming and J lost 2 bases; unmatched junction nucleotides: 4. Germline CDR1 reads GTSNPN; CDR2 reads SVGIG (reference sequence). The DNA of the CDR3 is TGTGCCTGGAGTTCTAGCGGGAGGGGGCCCTACGAGCAGTACTTC. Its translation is CAWSSSGRGPYEQYF.

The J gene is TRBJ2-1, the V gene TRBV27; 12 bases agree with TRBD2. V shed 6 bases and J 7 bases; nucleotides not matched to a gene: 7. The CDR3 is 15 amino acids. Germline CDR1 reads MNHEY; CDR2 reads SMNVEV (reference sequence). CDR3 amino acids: CASSLGTSGRNEQFF. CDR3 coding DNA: TGTGCCAGCAGCCTAGGGACTAGCGGGCGGAATGAGCAGTTCTTC.

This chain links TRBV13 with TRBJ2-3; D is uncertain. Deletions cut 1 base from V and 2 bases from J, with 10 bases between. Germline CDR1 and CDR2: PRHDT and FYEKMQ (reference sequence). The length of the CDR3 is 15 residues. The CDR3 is CASSLVPGYTDTQYF. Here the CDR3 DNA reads TGTGCCAGCAGCTTAGTTCCGGGTTACACAGATACGCAGTATTTT. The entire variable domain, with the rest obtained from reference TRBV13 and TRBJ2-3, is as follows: AAGVIQSPRHLIKEKRETATLKCYPIPRHDTVYWYQQGPGQDPQFLISFYEKMQSDKGSIPDRFSAQQFSDYHSELNMSSLELGDSALYFCASSLVPGYTDTQYFGPGTRLTVL.

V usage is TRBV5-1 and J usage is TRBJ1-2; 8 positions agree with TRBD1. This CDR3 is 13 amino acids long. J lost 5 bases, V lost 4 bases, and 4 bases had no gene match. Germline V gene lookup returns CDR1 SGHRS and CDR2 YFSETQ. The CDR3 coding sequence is TGCGCCAGCAGCCCGGGACAGGAGTATGGCTACACCTTC. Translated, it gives CASSPGQEYGYTF.

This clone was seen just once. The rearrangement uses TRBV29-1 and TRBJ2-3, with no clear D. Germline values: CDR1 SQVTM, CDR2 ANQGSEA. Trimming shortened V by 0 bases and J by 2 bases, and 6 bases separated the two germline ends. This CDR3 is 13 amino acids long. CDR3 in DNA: TGCAGCGTTGAAGATCCCTACACAGATACGCAGTATTTT. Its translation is CSVEDPYTDTQYF.

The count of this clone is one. CDR3: CASSSTYKETQYF. The DNA for the CDR3 is TGTGCCAGCAGCTCAACATACAAAGAGACCCAGTACTTC. The genes are TRBV3-1 (or the pseudogene TRBV3-2) and TRBJ2-5; no clear D gene. Germline-derived CDR1 and CDR2 are LGHDT and YNNKEL (reference sequence). This CDR3 comprises 13 residues. Trimming removed 5 bases at V and 3 bases at J, with 10 bases between.

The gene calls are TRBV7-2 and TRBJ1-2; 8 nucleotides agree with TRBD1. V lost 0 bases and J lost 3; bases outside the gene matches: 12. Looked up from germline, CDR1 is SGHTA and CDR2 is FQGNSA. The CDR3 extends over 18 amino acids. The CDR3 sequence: CASSLAGGRTGWYYGYTF. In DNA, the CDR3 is TGTGCCAGCAGCTTAGCAGGGGGTCGGACAGGGTGGTACTATGGCTACACCTTC.

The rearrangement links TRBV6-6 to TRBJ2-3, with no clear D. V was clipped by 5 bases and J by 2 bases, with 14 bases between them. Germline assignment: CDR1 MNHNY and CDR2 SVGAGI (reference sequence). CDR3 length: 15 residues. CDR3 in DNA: TGTGCCAGCAGTCCGCTAGACTCCCCCACAGATACGCAGTATTTT. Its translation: CASSPLDSPTDTQYF.

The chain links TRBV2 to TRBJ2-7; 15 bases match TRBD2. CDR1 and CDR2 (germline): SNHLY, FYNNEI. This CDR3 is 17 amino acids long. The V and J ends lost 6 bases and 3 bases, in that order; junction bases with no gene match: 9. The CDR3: CASSRTSGGDRVYEQYF. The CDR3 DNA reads TGTGCCAGCAGCCGGACTAGCGGGGGGGACCGCGTCTACGAGCAGTACTTC.

This CDR3 reads CRADYGYTF. The CDR3 DNA sequence: TGCAGGGCGGACTATGGCTACACCTTC. This chain links TRBV20-1 with TRBJ1-2, with D uncertain. This CDR3 comprises 9 residues. Germline CDR1 and CDR2: DFQATT and SNEGSKA (reference sequence).

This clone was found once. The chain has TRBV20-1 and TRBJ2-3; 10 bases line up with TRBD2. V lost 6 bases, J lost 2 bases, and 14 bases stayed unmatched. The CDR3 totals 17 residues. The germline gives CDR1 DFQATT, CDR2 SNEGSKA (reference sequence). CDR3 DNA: TGCAGTGCAAGTGGCCTACTAGCGGGGTCCCCCACAGATACGCAGTATTTT. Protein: CSASGLLAGSPTDTQYF.

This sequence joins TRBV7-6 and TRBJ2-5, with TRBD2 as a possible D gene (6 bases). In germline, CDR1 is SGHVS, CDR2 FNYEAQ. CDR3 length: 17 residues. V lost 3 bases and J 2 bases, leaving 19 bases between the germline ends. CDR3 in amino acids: CASSFSLLRGNQETQYF. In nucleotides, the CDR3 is TGTGCCAGCAGCTTTTCTTTATTGCGGGGCAATCAAGAGACCCAGTACTTC.